This T cell receptor beta chain was captured by sequencing in a study of memory CD4+ T cells and cytomegalovirus serostatus. Per the original data handling: Out-of-frame sequences were removed, leaving roughly 2.1 million distinct TCRbeta sequences. Generated by immunoSEQ multiplex PCR, the TCRdb table keeps only in-frame clones and is missing some. That table supplies the V and J calls and clone size; D and trimming were determined from the DNA. The sample has 60,000 to 70,000 clones, roughly 76% seen once. The CDR3 has 17 amino acids. V shed 1 base and J shed 0 bases, with 13 bases lying between them. The germline gives CDR1 SGHVS, CDR2 FQNEAQ. Single viable CD3+CD4+CD8-CD45RO+ cells were sorted as the memory CD4+ T cells.

The sequencing input was memory CD4+ T cells from blood. V and J are TRBV7-8 and TRBJ1-5, with D uncertain. The sequence was collected from an adult in good health and CMV-seropositive. The CDR3 DNA sequence: TGTGCCAGCAGCTTAGGACCCAGCTCCCCTAGCAATCAGCCCCAGCATTTT. Encoded protein: CASSLGPSSPSNQPQHF.